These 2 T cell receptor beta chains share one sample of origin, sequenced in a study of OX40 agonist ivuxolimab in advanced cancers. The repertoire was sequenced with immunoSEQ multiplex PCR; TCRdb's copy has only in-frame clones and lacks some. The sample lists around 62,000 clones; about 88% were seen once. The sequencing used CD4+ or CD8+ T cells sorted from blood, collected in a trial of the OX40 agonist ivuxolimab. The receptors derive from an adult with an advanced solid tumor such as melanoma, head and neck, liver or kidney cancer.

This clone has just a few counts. The CDR3 DNA reads TGTGCCAGTAGTAGAACCGGCCCCGAAGGCTACACCTTC. Translated, it gives CASSRTGPEGYTF. V is TRBV19 and J is TRBJ1-2; D unresolved. The germline gives CDR1 LNHDA, CDR2 SQIVND (reference sequence). V was shortened by 4 bases and J by 8 bases, with 14 bases between the two germline ends. The CDR3 has 13 amino acids.

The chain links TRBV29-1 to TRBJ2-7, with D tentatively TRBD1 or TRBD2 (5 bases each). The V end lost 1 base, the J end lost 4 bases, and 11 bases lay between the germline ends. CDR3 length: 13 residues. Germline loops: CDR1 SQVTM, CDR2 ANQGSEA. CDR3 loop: CSVEGGVRYEQYF. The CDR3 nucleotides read TGCAGCGTTGAAGGAGGGGTGAGGTACGAGCAGTACTTC.